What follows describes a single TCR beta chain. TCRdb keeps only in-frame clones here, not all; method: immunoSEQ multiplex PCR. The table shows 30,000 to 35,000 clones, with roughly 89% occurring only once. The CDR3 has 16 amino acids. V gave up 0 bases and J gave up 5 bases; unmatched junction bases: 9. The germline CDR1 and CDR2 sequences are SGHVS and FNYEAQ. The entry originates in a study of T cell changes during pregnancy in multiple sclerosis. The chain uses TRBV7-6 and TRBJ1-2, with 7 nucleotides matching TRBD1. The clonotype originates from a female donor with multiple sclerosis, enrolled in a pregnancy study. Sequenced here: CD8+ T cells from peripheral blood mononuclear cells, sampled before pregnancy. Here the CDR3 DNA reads TGTGCCAGCAGCTTAGCGACAGGGCGCGGGGGGTATGGCTACACCTTC. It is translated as CASSLATGRGGYGYTF.